This T cell receptor (beta chain) was recorded in a study of T cell clonality in common variable immunodeficiency. Study-wide results and limits: Reportedly, TCR beta sequences from common variable immunodeficiency showed fewer deletions and N-nucleotide insertions. Compared with healthy controls, CVID subjects showed increased TCRbeta clonality, mostly in about a third. CVID subjects shared fewer TCRbeta clones than healthy controls did.

The data were produced by immunoSEQ multiplex PCR, yet TCRdb's version contains in-frame clones alone and is incomplete. The sample includes roughly 42,000 clones, none of them occurring once. V gave up 5 bases and J gave up 1 base, with 7 bases separating them. CDR3 size: 12 residues. From germline, CDR1 is SGHRS and CDR2 YFSETQ. This clone was recorded many times. Its cognate antigen is unknown. With the read ending 3 residues before the CDR3 end, the germline J gene is used to fill in that end. CVID subjects were around 14 female and some 27 male, aged roughly 8 to 65. Blood came from CVID subjects not ill and not taking immunomodulatory or immunosuppressive medication.

This receptor was identified in a human donor with common variable immunodeficiency. The sample comprised peripheral blood mononuclear cells. V and J are TRBV5-1 and TRBJ2-7; D remains ambiguous. The CDR3 DNA, read in part, is TGCGCCAGCAGACATGAGTCCTACGAG. Amino acid sequence: CASRHESYE. The entire CDR3 reads CASRHESYEQYF.